This TCR beta chain derives from a study of blood T cell repertoires in COVID-19 (dated by TCRdb to between 2020 and 2021). Turning to the overall study: The collaborator samples originated in the United States, Italy and Spain and spanned the acute and convalescent phases of COVID-19. Where HLA class I and class II types were available, the types were taken from metadata supplied by the sample provider, not from assay-based typing. The repertoires were released in a freely available public database meant as a resource for research on the immune response to SARS-CoV-2. The prospective study material was composed of cDNA or gDNA derived from T cells, B-cell-depleted T cells, or PBMCs. The sample metadata nearly always contained a de-identified subject ID, COVID-19 status, age in years and sex. The samples were drawn from the first 160 participants of the ongoing ImmuneRACE study and from 950 to 1,500 subjects provided by 6 global collaborators. The dataset comprised deeply sampled blood TCRbeta repertoires from subjects exposed to, actively infected with, or recovered from COVID-19. Findings and caveats that apply to the study as a whole: The quantity of clinical and demographic metadata differed by source and by participant and was supplied without curation.

The collaborating institutions used their own protocols to collect whole blood in K2EDTA tubes. Collaborator samples were shipped for TCRbeta analysis as frozen whole blood, isolated PBMCs, or DNA extracted from either sample type. For CDR1 and CDR2, the germline V gene (reference sequence) lists MNHEY and SMNVEV. From V the trimming removes 3 bases and from J it removes 9 bases, while the gene matches leave 7 bases of the junction unaccounted for. The CDR3 contains 15 residues, cysteine and phenylalanine counted. Of the read, only the CDR3 DNA is kept; its 45 bases are in frame from base 1. Details on this clone: The antigen it binds to is not known. Within one base of it there is no much larger clone, and no base qualities were kept.

TCRbeta CDR3 regions were amplified from genomic DNA using the immunoSEQ Assay, a bias-controlled multiplex PCR. The original pipeline was this. Within the assay, amplification of reference gene primers was used to estimate how many nucleated cells each sample contained. To quantify the absolute abundance of each unique TCRbeta CDR3 rearrangement, sequence reads were collapsed and filtered. Productive Simpson clonality was computed per sample as the square root of Simpson's diversity index over productive rearrangements. Drawn from immuneACCESS, this table holds only the in-frame rearrangements with V and J called that TCRdb kept. Clones are partly lost; checked studies trace under half to an unresolved V gene and leave the rest unexplained. Clonal size and the V and J genes are those of that table, whereas D and trimming came from the DNA. The sample table lists 150,000 or so clones, over 70% of them with a count of one. The ten biggest clones cover 40% to 55% of the sample.

Sequenced: peripheral blood. This receptor chain uses TRBV27 and TRBJ2-1; 11 central bases correspond to TRBD1. The receptor was derived from a human donor in a cohort sampled during active COVID-19. CDR3 sequence: CASSLTGTGGGEQFF. The base sequence is TGTGCCAGCAGTTTGACCGGGACAGGGGGTGGTGAGCAGTTCTTC.